Listed below are T cell receptor beta chains from one sample, sequenced in a study of T-cell memory formation after mild COVID-19. MiXCR was run by TCRdb on the 5' RACE reads, yielding one entry per CDR3 protein. The sample records approximately 390,000 distinct CDR3 sequences, 15% to 20% being singletons. What was sequenced was PBMCs or a T cell subset sorted from them (not recorded which). The receptors originated from a man in his late teens or twenties who had mild COVID-19 (a few samples of this study predate the infection). Cell type and time point are not known. CDR3s include the opening cysteine and the closing phenylalanine or tryptophan. D genes are given only for firm matches. Where a row states a size, it is once, few, many or the class of an expanded clone; other rows omit it.

TRBV5-6	TRBJ1-2	few	NA	TGTGCCAGCAGGGCGACAGCATCCTATGGCTACACCTTC	CASRATASYGYTF
TRBV3-1	TRBJ2-7	few	TRBD1	TGTGCCAGCGGGGACAGGGAGGGCGAGCAGTACTTC	CASGDREGEQYF
TRBV28	TRBJ2-5	few	NA	TGTGCCAGCAGTTCTGGGGGATCAGAAAAAGAGACCCAGTACTTC	CASSSGGSEKETQYF
TRBV10-3	TRBJ1-6	few	NA	TGTGCCATCAGTGACAGGGAGGTTTCGGATTCACCCCTCCACTTT	CAISDREVSDSPLHF
TRBV20-1	TRBJ2-2	many	NA	TGCAGTGGAAGACATCTAACCGGGGAGCTGTTTTTT	CSGRHLTGELFF
TRBV5-1	TRBJ1-1	NA	NA	TGCGCCAGCAGCTATAGGGGCGCATTCACTGAAGCTTTCTTT	CASSYRGAFTEAFF
TRBV7-2	TRBJ2-1	NA	NA	TGTGCCAGCACCTCCCTCGCGGGCGGCTACAATGAGCAGTTCTTC	CASTSLAGGYNEQFF
TRBV6-6	TRBJ1-1	few	TRBD1	TGTGCCAGCAGTGACCTAGGGCAGGGGGGACCTGAAGCTTTCTTT	CASSDLGQGGPEAFF
TRBV5-1	TRBJ1-5	NA	NA	TGCGCCAGCAGCTTGGCTGGGTCAGGGCAGCCCCAGCATTTT	CASSLAGSGQPQHF
TRBV4-3	TRBJ2-3	many	NA	TGCGCCAGCAGCCCTAGGGGGGGTAGCACAGATACGCAGTATTTT	CASSPRGGSTDTQYF
TRBV28	TRBJ2-5	few	NA	TGTGCCAGCAGCTCGTCCACAGGGCCCCAGTACTTC	CASSSSTGPQYF
TRBV7-2	TRBJ2-3	NA	NA	TGTGCCAGCAGCTTTTTCGAGAAGCCTACGCAGTATTTT	CASSFFEKPTQYF
TRBV5-1	TRBJ1-2	few	NA	TGCGCCAGCAGCTTCGGGGGGGATCGAGGCTACACCTTC	CASSFGGDRGYTF
TRBV3-1	TRBJ2-2	NA	TRBD1	TGTGCCAGCAGCCAAGGGGCAGGGGGCATCGGGGAGCTGTTTTTT	CASSQGAGGIGELFF
TRBV6-5	TRBJ1-5	NA	NA	TGTGCCAGCAGTTACTCGAGGCTAGGACGACAGCCCCAGCATTTT	CASSYSRLGRQPQHF
TRBV4-1	TRBJ2-5	few	TRBD1	TGCGCCAGCAGCCAAGCTGACAGGGCTGGGGAGACCCAGTACTTC	CASSQADRAGETQYF
TRBV4-2	TRBJ2-5	NA	TRBD1	TGTGCCAGCAGCGATTCCCCGGGACAGGGGGCGATGGAGACCCAGTACTTC	CASSDSPGQGAMETQYF
TRBV5-1	TRBJ2-3	many	NA	TGCGCCAGCAGCGTGGCCCAGCCAGGGGATACGCAGTATTTT	CASSVAQPGDTQYF
TRBV7-9	TRBJ1-2	few	TRBD1	TGTGCCAGCAGCGTCGGACAGGGTGGGAGCTATGGCTACACCTTC	CASSVGQGGSYGYTF
TRBV11-2	TRBJ2-1	NA	NA	TGTGCCAGCAACATACAGGGATACAATGAGCAGTTCTTC	CASNIQGYNEQFF
TRBV7-9	TRBJ1-1	NA	NA	TGTGCCAGCAAAGGGGGGGCATATAACACTGAAGCTTTCTTT	CASKGGAYNTEAFF
TRBV9	TRBJ2-2	few	NA	TGTGCCAGCAGCGCCCCAGGGGATCTGTACACCGGGGAGCTGTTTTTT	CASSAPGDLYTGELFF